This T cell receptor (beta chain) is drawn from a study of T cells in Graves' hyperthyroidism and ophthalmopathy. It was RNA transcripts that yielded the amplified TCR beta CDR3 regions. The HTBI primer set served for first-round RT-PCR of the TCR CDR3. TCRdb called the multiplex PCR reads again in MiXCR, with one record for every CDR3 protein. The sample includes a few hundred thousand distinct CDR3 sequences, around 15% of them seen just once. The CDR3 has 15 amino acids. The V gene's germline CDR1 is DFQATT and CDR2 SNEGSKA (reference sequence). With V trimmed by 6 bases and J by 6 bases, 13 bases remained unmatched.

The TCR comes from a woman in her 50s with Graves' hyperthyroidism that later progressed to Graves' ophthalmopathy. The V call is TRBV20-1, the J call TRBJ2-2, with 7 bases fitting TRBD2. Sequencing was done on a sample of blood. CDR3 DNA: TGCAGTGCCCCTAGAGGGAGGGCCCTCGCCGGGGAGCTGTTTTTT. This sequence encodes CSAPRGRALAGELFF.